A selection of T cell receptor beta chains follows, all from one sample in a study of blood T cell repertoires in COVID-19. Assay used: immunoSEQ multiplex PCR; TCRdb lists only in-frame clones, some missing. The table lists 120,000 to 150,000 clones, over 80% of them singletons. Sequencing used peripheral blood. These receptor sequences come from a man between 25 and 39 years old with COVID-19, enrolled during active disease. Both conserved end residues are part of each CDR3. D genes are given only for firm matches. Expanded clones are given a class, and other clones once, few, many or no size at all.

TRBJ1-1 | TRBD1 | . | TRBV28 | CASRGQGGTEAFF | TGTGCCAGCAGAGGACAGGGGGGCACTGAAGCTTTCTTT
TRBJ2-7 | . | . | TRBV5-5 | CASSLRGGEIPYEQYF | TGTGCCAGCAGTCTAAGGGGAGGAGAAATTCCCTACGAGCAGTACTTC
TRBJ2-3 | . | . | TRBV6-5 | CASIKMLAPRDTQYF | TGTGCCAGCATCAAAATGCTCGCCCCTCGGGATACGCAGTATTTT
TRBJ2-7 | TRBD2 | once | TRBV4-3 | CASSQDTTSGAYEQYF | TGCGCCAGCAGCCAAGATACCACTAGCGGGGCCTACGAGCAGTACTTC
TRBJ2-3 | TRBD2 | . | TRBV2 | CASSEWLAVTDTQYF | TGTGCCAGCAGTGAATGGCTAGCGGTCACAGATACGCAGTATTTT
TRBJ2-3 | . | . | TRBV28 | CASSSPDSSTDTQYF | TGTGCCAGCAGTTCTCCTGACAGTAGTACAGATACGCAGTATTTT
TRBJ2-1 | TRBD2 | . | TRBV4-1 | CASSQPGGEQFF | TGCGCCAGCAGCCAGCCGGGGGGTGAGCAGTTCTTC
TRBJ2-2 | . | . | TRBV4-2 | CASSQDAGELFF | TGTGCCAGCAGCCAAGACGCCGGGGAGCTGTTTTTT
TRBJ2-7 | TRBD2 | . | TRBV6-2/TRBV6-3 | CASSSPSGSSYEQYF | TGTGCCAGCAGTTCTCCTAGCGGTAGCTCCTACGAGCAGTACTTC
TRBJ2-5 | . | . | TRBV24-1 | CATSLDYSETQYF | TGTGCCACCAGTCTGGACTATTCAGAGACCCAGTACTTC
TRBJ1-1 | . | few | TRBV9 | CASSVDPVLDTEAFF | TGTGCCAGCAGCGTAGATCCGGTCCTGGACACTGAAGCTTTCTTT
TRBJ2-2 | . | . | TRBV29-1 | CSVGHQNTGELFF | TGCAGCGTTGGTCATCAGAACACCGGGGAGCTGTTTTTT
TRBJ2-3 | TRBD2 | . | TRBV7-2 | CASSSRGLAGATQYF | TGTGCCAGCAGCTCCCGAGGACTAGCGGGAGCTACGCAGTATTTT
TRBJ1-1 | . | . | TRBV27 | CASRFRTGGGTEAFF | TGTGCCAGCAGGTTTCGTACGGGGGGAGGCACTGAAGCTTTCTTT
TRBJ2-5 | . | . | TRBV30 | CAWGGLASGQETQYF | TGTGCCTGGGGGGGTCTAGCGTCCGGCCAAGAGACCCAGTACTTC
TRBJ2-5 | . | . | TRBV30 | CAWSGMTRETQYF | TGTGCCTGGAGTGGGATGACTAGGGAGACCCAGTACTTC
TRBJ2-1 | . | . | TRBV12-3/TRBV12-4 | CASSSGDNNEQFF | TGTGCCAGCTCCTCGGGGGATAACAATGAGCAGTTCTTC
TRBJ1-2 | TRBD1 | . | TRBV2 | CASSSGQGVNYGYTF | TGTGCCAGCAGTTCGGGACAGGGGGTTAACTATGGCTACACCTTC
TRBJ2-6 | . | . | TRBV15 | CATSRDQDSGANVLTF | TGTGCCACCAGCAGAGATCAGGACTCTGGGGCCAACGTCCTGACTTTC
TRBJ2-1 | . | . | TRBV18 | CASSRGQANEQFF | TGTGCCAGCTCACGGGGACAAGCGAATGAGCAGTTCTTC
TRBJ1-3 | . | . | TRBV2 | CASRFQGTGNTIYF | TGTGCCAGCAGATTCCAGGGTACTGGAAACACCATATATTTT